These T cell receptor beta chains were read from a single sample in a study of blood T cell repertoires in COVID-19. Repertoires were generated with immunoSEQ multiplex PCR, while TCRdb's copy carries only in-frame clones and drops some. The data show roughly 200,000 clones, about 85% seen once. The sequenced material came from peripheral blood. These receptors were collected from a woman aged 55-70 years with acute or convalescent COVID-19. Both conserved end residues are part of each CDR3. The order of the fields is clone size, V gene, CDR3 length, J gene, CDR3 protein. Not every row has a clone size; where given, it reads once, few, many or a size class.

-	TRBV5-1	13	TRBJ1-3	CASNPGSGNTIYF
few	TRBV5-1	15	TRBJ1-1	CASSLTGGRDTEAFF
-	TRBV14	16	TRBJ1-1	CASSRRGSGMNTEAFF
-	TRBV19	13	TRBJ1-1	CASSTGGATEAFF
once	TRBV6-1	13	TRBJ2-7	CASSEGASYEQYF
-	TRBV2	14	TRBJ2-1	CASIPGTFYNEQFF
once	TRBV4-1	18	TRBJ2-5	CASSQVWGTSGSPETQYF
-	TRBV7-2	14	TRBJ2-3	CASSPRTSGITQYF
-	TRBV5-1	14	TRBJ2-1	CASSLAQGLNEQFF
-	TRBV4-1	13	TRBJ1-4	CASSQVKREKLFF
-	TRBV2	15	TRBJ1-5	CASSEARISNQPQHF
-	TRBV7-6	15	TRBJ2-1	CASSTGTSGRLEQFF
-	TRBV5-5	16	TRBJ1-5	CASSLTTGVNNQPQHF
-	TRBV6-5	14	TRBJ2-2	CASSTTGVPGELFF
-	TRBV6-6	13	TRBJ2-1	CASRPRGDGEQFF
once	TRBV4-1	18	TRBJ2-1	CASSQVDMGLAGDNEQFF
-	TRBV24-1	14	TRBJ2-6	CATRSSAGANVLTF
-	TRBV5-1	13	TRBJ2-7	CASHHPKGYEQYF
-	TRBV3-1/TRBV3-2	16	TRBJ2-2	CASRLSTSGRNGELFF
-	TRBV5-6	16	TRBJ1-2	CASSPQVEQFNYGYTF
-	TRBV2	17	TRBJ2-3	CASSVTSLAGVSDTQYF
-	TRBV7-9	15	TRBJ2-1	CASSLTSGIYNEQFF
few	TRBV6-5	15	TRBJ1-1	CASTEPGTGDAEAFF
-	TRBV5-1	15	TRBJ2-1	CASSLTSGTYNEQFF
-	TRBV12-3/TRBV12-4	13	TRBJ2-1	CASSLLATNEQFF
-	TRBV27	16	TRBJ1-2	CASSFGEPAPGYGYTF
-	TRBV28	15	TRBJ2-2	CASSSIARRAGELFF
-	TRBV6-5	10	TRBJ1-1	CASSRTEAFF
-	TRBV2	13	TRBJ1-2	CASNQGRDYGYTF
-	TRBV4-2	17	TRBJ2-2	CASSQDGAGRNTGELFF
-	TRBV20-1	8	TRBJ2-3	CSASSVSF
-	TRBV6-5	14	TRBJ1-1	CASSYGHQNTEAFF
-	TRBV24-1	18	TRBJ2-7	CATSDLRGRGGKRYEQYF
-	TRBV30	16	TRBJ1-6	CAWRPGWGLENSPLHF
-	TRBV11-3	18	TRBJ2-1	CASSLLAGGVGSYNEQFF
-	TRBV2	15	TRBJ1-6	CASSEVGLHNSPLHF
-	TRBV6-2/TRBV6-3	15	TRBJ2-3	CASRPSGSGTDTQYF
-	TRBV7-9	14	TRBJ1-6	CASSLEQGRSPLHF
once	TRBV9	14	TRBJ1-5	CASSVEAGIQPQHF
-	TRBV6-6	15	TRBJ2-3	CASNLSGRGTDTQYF
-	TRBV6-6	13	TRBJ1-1	CASSLDRHTEAFF
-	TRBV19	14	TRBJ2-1	CASRIAGPYNEQFF
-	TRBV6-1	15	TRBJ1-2	CASSEAFRDSYGYTF
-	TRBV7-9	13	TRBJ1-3	CASQLDSGNTIYF
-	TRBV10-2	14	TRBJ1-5	CASSAQGGNQPQHF
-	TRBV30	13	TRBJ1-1	CAWMADRNTEAFF
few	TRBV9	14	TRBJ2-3	CASSVRTSTDTQYF
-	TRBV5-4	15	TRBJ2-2	CASTPLAGGVGELFF
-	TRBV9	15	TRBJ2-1	CASRPPGLTYNEQFF
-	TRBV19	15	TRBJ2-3	CASSQRETHTDTQYF
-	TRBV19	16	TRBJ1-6	CASRQGAQTYNSPLHF